The present T cell receptor beta chain was sequenced within a study of T-cell memory formation after mild COVID-19. Study at large: Each donor largely had its own TCR clusters.

Study-wide results and limits: Memory sampled before infection contained some responding clones, suggesting cross-reactive memory joined.

This clonotype was found a few times. Its antigen is as yet unknown. UMIs and sample barcodes were carried by the TCR alpha and TCR beta cDNA libraries that 5'RACE produced using constant-segment primers. One entry per CDR3 protein, called by TCRdb with MiXCR from the 5' RACE reads. The repertoire consists of 240,000 or so distinct CDR3 sequences, with 8% to 10% occurring once and the leading ten covering 20% to 25%. Germline V lookup: CDR1 SGHRS, CDR2 YFSETQ. V trimming: 1 base; J trimming: 6 bases; junction bases outside the gene matches: 4. The CDR3 is 14 residues long. Material: PBMCs or a T cell subset sorted from them (not recorded which). The V and J genes are TRBV5-1 and TRBJ2-1; TRBD2 matches 7 bases. This receptor was obtained from a man aged 18 to 30 who had mild COVID-19 (a few samples of this study predate the infection). Cell type and time point are not known. CDR3 residues: CASSLRLAPNEQFF. In DNA form, the CDR3 reads TGCGCCAGCAGCTTGCGACTAGCTCCCAATGAGCAGTTCTTC.